Below, 7 T cell receptor beta chains from the same sample are listed, as sequenced in a study of T cell repertoires in cytomegalovirus infection. Via MiXCR, TCRdb re-called the reads, giving one row per CDR3 protein. Among approximately 700,000 distinct CDR3 sequences listed, roughly a third were seen once. The sample was PBMCs. These receptor sequences come from a human donor in good health (CMV status not recorded). Some clones in this sample may be carry-over from other donors' samples.

V is TRBV6-1 and J is TRBJ1-1, with 9 nucleotides matching TRBD1. V lost 1 base and J lost 10; bases outside the gene matches: 4. The CDR3 totals 13 residues. CDR1 is MNHNS, CDR2 SASEGT, per germline. The CDR3 DNA is TGTGCCAGCAGTGAAGTAGGGGGACAGGGAGCTTTCTTT. Protein product: CASSEVGGQGAFF.

The sample holds a few counts of this clonotype. The chain couples TRBV5-6 to TRBJ2-3, with 8 bases fitting TRBD2. The germline V gene encodes CDR1 SGHDT and CDR2 YYEEEE. The CDR3 consists of 15 residues. The trim removed 0 bases at V and 6 bases at J, leaving 6 bases unmatched. CDR3 region: CASSLEVAGGDTQYF. DNA for the CDR3: TGTGCCAGCAGCTTGGAAGTTGCGGGGGGCGATACGCAGTATTTT. The complete variable domain, with remaining parts taken from reference TRBV5-6 and TRBJ2-3, reads DAGVTQSPTHLIKTRGQQVTLRCSPKSGHDTVSWYQQALGQGPQFIFQYYEEEERQRGNFPDRFSGHQFPNYSSELNVNALLLGDSALYLCASSLEVAGGDTQYFGPGTRLTVL.

This chain uses TRBV6-8 with TRBJ2-1, with D tentatively TRBD1 (7 bases). This CDR3 comprises 15 residues. Germline V gene sequence: CDR1 MNHGY, CDR2 SAAAGT. V was shortened by 6 bases and J by 5 bases, with 17 bases between the two germline ends. The DNA of the CDR3 is TGTGCCAGCAGCAAAGGAGGGGGCAGGGACAATGAGCAGTTCTTC. Encoded protein: CASSKGGGRDNEQFF.

On this clonotype itself: The junction differs from germline at one of its ends, possibly a read error. The V and J genes are TRBV11-2 and TRBJ1-2, with TRBD1 identical over 9 bases. Germline V gives CDR1 SGHAT, CDR2 FQNNGV. This CDR3 is built from 17 residues. DNA of the CDR3: TGTGCCAGCAGCTCGGCCCCCGGGACAGGGAAGTTTGGTGGCTCCACCTTC. Translating it yields CASSSAPGTGKFGGSTF.

This clonotype was seen ten or more times. V is TRBV7-2 and J is TRBJ2-7, with D hard to call. The CDR3 covers 14 residues. The ends were cut back, 5 bases at V and 3 bases at J, with 14 bases in the middle. Germline CDR1 SGHTA, CDR2 FQGNSA. The CDR3 sequence: CASSLHGSYYEQYF. Here the CDR3 DNA reads TGTGCCAGCAGCCTGCATGGATCCTACTACGAGCAGTACTTC.

The J gene is TRBJ2-7, the V gene TRBV28, with D perhaps TRBD2 (6 bases). In germline, CDR1 is MDHEN, CDR2 SYDVKM. The CDR3 has 15 residues. Trimming took 0 bases from V and 0 from J, leaving 9 bases between them. CDR3 protein: CASSLWGGASYEQYF. The CDR3, as DNA: TGTGCCAGCAGTTTATGGGGGGGTGCCTCCTACGAGCAGTACTTC.

CDR3: CASSVAGTSGRAGEQFF. The CDR3 coding sequence is TGTGCCAGCAGCGTAGCCGGGACTAGCGGGAGGGCCGGTGAGCAGTTCTTC. V and J are TRBV9 and TRBJ2-1, with 16 bases identical to TRBD2. Germline values: CDR1 SGDLS, CDR2 YYNGEE. This CDR3 has 17 amino acids. V was pared by 0 bases and J by 9 bases, with 6 bases of the junction left unmatched.